The clone carrying this TCR beta chain was seen more than once but under ten times. The target antigen is unknown. This entry is derived from a study of CD8 T cells in ankylosing spondylitis. Study-wide findings and caveats: Several of the motif variants were reported before in synovial fluid and blood from reactive arthritis. Researchers reportedly found disease-linked clones significantly enriched in matched ankylosing spondylitis synovial fluid. A TCR beta motif of fewer than 10 highly homologous variants seemed to mark ankylosing spondylitis blood.

Construction of TCR beta libraries was performed using quantitative 5'-RACE with molecular barcodes. In TCRdb, the 5' RACE reads were re-called with MiXCR into one record per CDR3 protein. This sample has about 300,000 distinct CDR3 sequences, with roughly 20% found just once. The source of this sequence is a female donor with ankylosing spondylitis or in good health (not recorded which). Sequenced input: blood, either unsorted or a sorted T cell fraction (not recorded which).

CDR3 loop: CASSRKGGTETQYF. CDR3 DNA sequence: TGTGCCAGCAGTCGGAAGGGCGGGACAGAGACCCAGTACTTC. The chain uses TRBV13 and TRBJ2-5, with TRBD2 as a possible D gene (6 bases). CDR1 is PRHDT, CDR2 FYEKMQ, per germline (reference sequence). Deletions cut 6 bases from V and 4 bases from J, with 15 bases between. The CDR3 has 14 residues.